This entry is about one T cell receptor (beta chain). In the study's own analysis: It was from reference gene primer amplification that nucleated cell counts were estimated. Libraries were prepared by immunoSEQ multiplex PCR; TCRdb keeps only in-frame clonotypes and omits some of them. For V, J and clone size, that table is used; D and trimming come from the DNA. The sample holds about 130,000 clones, 84% seen once. These data belong to a study of blood T cell repertoires in COVID-19. Study details: From the United States, Italy and Spain came samples of acute and convalescent COVID-19. Nucleic acid was either cDNA or gDNA, and it came from T cells, B-cell-depleted T cells, or PBMCs.

The V gene's germline CDR1 is MNHEY and CDR2 SVGAGI. This CDR3 has 14 amino acids. Losses at the gene ends were 6 bases for V and 1 base for J; bases not matched to a gene: 2. The gene calls are TRBV6-5 and TRBJ2-3, with 9 bases fitting TRBD2. The sequencing sample was made of peripheral blood. This receptor was obtained from a human donor in a cohort sampled during active COVID-19. The CDR3 DNA reads as TGTGCCAGCAGCTGGACTAGCGGCACAGATACGCAGTATTTT. This translates into CASSWTSGTDTQYF.